A single sample gave rise to the 10 T cell receptor beta chains below, sequenced in a study of blood T cell repertoires in COVID-19. Sequencing was performed with immunoSEQ multiplex PCR; in TCRdb, only in-frame clones are kept and a portion is missing. Among about 200,000 clones, more than 65% were seen once, and the ten largest hold 6.5% to 9.5%. Specimen: PBMCs or T cells enriched from blood (not recorded which). The receptor source for this set is a man aged 35 to 55 who had recovered from COVID-19.

The chain links TRBV7-6 to TRBJ2-5; D is ambiguous. Trimming stripped 5 bases from V and 2 bases from J, with 12 bases between. Germline V gene data show CDR1 as SGHVS and CDR2 as FNYEAQ. This CDR3 is 14 amino acids long. The CDR3 sequence: CASSPTTSQETQYF. The DNA of the CDR3 is TGTGCCAGCAGCCCAACGACAAGTCAAGAGACCCAGTACTTC.

The chain is built from TRBV7-8 and TRBJ2-7; no clear D. CDR1 and CDR2 from the germline V gene are SGHVS and FQNEAQ. The CDR3 totals 15 residues. Trimming pared 4 bases from V and 1 base from J, leaving 14 bases between. In DNA form, the CDR3 reads TGTGCCAGCAGCTCTATTATGGCGGCGTCCTACGAGCAGTACTTC. It specifies CASSSIMAASYEQYF.

The rearrangement links TRBV5-1 to TRBJ1-5, with D unresolved. There are 14 residues in the CDR3. V lost 0 bases to trimming and J lost 0 bases, with 4 bases between them. Germline V CDR1 and CDR2: SGHRS, YFSETQ. CDR3 nucleotides: TGCGCCAGCAGCTTGGACGGTAGCAATCAGCCCCAGCATTTT. Translated, it gives CASSLDGSNQPQHF. The full variable domain, its missing parts supplied by reference TRBV5-1 and TRBJ1-5, is KAGVTQTPRYLIKTRGQQVTLSCSPISGHRSVSWYQQTPGQGLQFLFEYFSETQRNKGNFPGRFSGRQFSNSRSEMNVSTLELGDSALYLCASSLDGSNQPQHFGDGTRLSIL.

The chain uses TRBV5-1 and TRBJ1-1; D uncertain. The CDR3 sequence is 13 residues long. With 0 bases removed from V and 6 bases from J, the gap between germline ends came to 9 bases. In germline, CDR1 is SGHRS, CDR2 YFSETQ. CDR3 bases: TGCGCCAGCAGCTTGGGAGGGAGGCCTGAAGCTTTCTTT. Translation: CASSLGGRPEAFF. The full variable domain, rest sourced from reference TRBV5-1 and TRBJ1-1, is KAGVTQTPRYLIKTRGQQVTLSCSPISGHRSVSWYQQTPGQGLQFLFEYFSETQRNKGNFPGRFSGRQFSNSRSEMNVSTLELGDSALYLCASSLGGRPEAFFGQGTRLTVV.

The chain carries TRBV27 and TRBJ2-2, with D hard to call. This CDR3 spans 13 amino acids. V was pared by 3 bases and J by 1 base, with 3 bases between. Germline-derived CDR1 and CDR2 are MNHEY and SMNVEV (reference sequence). The CDR3 DNA reads TGTGCCAGCAGTTTCTTGAACACCGGGGAGCTGTTTTTT. It translates to CASSFLNTGELFF.

This chain uses TRBV7-2 with TRBJ2-7; 7 bases line up with TRBD1. After removal of 0 bases from V and 2 bases from J, the junction contained 4 bases not matched to a gene. The length of the CDR3 is 15 residues. From germline, CDR1 is SGHTA and CDR2 FQGNSA. The CDR3 DNA is TGTGCCAGCAGCTTAGCGCTAGGGACAGCCTACGAGCAGTACTTC. This sequence encodes CASSLALGTAYEQYF.

The CDR3 here is CSVEDPGVDGYTF. In nucleotides, the CDR3 is TGCAGCGTTGAAGATCCAGGGGTTGATGGCTACACCTTC. This sequence joins TRBV29-1 and TRBJ1-2, with D perhaps TRBD1 (6 bases). Trimming pared 0 bases from V and 6 bases from J, leaving 11 bases between. There are 13 residues in the CDR3. Germline lookup yields CDR1 SQVTM and CDR2 ANQGSEA.

The chain recombines TRBV5-1 with TRBJ2-1, with 8 bases fitting TRBD1. The V gene's germline CDR1 is SGHRS and CDR2 YFSETQ. The CDR3 runs 15 residues. The trim removed 0 bases at V and 4 bases at J, leaving 3 bases unmatched. CDR3 bases: TGCGCCAGCAGCTTGGGACAGGGGACTTACAATGAGCAGTTCTTC. It translates to CASSLGQGTYNEQFF.

The gene calls are TRBV5-1 and TRBJ1-3, with a possible D match to TRBD1 (6 bases). This CDR3 has 14 residues. The V and J ends lost 4 bases and 2 bases respectively, with 10 bases between them. Germline loops: CDR1 SGHRS, CDR2 YFSETQ. The CDR3 sequence is CASSIGQPGNTIYF. Here the CDR3 DNA reads TGCGCCAGCAGCATCGGACAGCCTGGAAACACCATATATTTT.

The chain couples TRBV20-1 to TRBJ1-3; 8 bases match TRBD1. This CDR3 contains 17 residues. Germline loops: CDR1 DFQATT, CDR2 SNEGSKA (reference sequence). V was pared by 3 bases and J by 0 bases, with 10 bases of the junction left unmatched. CDR3 region: CSASLWRDRHSGNTIYF. The CDR3 DNA reads as TGCAGTGCTAGTCTGTGGAGGGACAGGCACTCTGGAAACACCATATATTTT.